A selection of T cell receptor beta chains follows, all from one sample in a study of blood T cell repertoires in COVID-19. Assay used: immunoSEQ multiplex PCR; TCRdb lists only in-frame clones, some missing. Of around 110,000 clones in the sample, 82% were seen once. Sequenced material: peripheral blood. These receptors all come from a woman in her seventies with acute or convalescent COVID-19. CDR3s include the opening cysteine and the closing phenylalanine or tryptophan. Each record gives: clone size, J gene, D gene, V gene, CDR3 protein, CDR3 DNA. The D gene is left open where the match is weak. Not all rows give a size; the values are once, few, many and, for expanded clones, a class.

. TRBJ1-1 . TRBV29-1 CSATGHLNTEAFF TGCAGCGCTACGGGACACTTGAACACTGAAGCTTTCTTT
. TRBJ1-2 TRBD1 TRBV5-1 CASSDSGGIQYGYTF TGCGCCAGCAGCGATTCAGGGGGCATCCAATATGGCTACACCTTC
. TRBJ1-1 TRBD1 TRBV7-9 CASSLNPLDREGTEAFF TGTGCCAGCAGCTTAAACCCTCTGGACAGGGAAGGCACTGAAGCTTTCTTT
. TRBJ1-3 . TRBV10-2 CASSDSTRQVSGNTIYF TGCGCCAGCAGTGACTCGACTCGACAGGTCTCTGGAAACACCATATATTTT
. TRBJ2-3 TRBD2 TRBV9 CASSEGWAGGLGCTDTQYF TGTGCCAGCAGCGAGGGCTGGGCGGGGGGCCTTGGGTGCACAGATACGCAGTATTTT
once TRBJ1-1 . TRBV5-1 CASSPDGRGLAEAFF TGCGCCAGCAGCCCGGACGGCAGGGGCTTAGCTGAAGCTTTCTTT
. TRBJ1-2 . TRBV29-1 CSLLAGHGYTF TGCAGCCTTTTGGCAGGCCATGGCTACACCTTC
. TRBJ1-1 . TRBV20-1 CSASDPGQPNTEAFF TGCAGTGCTAGTGACCCGGGACAACCGAACACTGAAGCTTTCTTT
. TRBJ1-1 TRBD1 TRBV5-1 CASSLEGQGNTEAFF TGCGCCAGCAGCTTGGAGGGACAGGGGAACACTGAAGCTTTCTTT
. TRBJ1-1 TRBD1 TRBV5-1 CASSEGDSRTEAFF TGCGCCAGCAGCGAGGGGGACAGTAGGACTGAAGCTTTCTTT
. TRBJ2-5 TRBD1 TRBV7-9 CASSLTSGQKETQYF TGTGCCAGCAGCTTAACATCGGGACAGAAAGAGACCCAGTACTTC
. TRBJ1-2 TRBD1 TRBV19 CASIPGTGGKGYGYTF TGTGCCAGTATTCCCGGGACAGGGGGCAAGGGCTATGGCTACACCTTC
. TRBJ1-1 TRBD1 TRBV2 CASSVGQYTEAFF TGTGCCAGCAGTGTGGGACAGTACACTGAAGCTTTCTTT
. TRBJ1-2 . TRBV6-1 CASSEDTYGYTF TGTGCCAGCAGTGAAGACACGTATGGCTACACCTTC
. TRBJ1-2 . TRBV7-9 CASSGRTGNYGYTF TGTGCCAGCAGCGGCAGGACGGGAAACTATGGCTACACCTTC